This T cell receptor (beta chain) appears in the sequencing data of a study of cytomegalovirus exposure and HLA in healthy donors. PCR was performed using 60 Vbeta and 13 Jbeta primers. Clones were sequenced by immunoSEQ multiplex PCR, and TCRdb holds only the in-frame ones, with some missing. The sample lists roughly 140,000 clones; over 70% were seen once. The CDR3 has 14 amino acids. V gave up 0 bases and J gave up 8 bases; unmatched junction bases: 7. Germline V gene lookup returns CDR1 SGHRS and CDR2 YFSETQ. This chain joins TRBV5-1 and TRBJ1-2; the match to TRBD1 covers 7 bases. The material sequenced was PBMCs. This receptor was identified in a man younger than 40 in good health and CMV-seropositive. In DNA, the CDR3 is TGCGCCAGCAGCTTGGCCGTCGACAGGGCCGGCTACACCTTC. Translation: CASSLAVDRAGYTF.